Following are 18 T cell receptor beta chains from one sample sequenced in a study of blood T cell repertoires in COVID-19. The data were produced by immunoSEQ multiplex PCR, yet TCRdb's version contains in-frame clones alone and is incomplete. This sample has some 48,000 clones, with roughly four fifths found just once. Sequencing was performed on peripheral blood. The receptors were sampled from a human donor in a cohort sampled during active COVID-19.

A single count supports this clone. The chain has TRBV18 and TRBJ2-1, with 7 bases lining up with TRBD2. The CDR3 consists of 15 residues. V dropped 3 bases and J dropped 4; count of bases not matched to a gene: 6. CDR1 and CDR2 from the germline V gene are KGHSH and LQKENI. The CDR3 sequence: CASSPGAGDYNEQFF. Written as DNA, the CDR3 is TGTGCCAGCTCACCCGGGGCGGGGGATTACAATGAGCAGTTCTTC.

V gene TRBV6-5 combines with J gene TRBJ2-3; TRBD2 aligns across 8 bases. Per germline, CDR1 MNHEY and CDR2 SVGAGI. V shed 3 bases, J shed 2 bases, and the junction held 4 bases outside the gene matches. The CDR3 has 15 amino acids. CDR3 in DNA: TGTGCCAGCAGTTATACGGGGGGGCCCACAGATACGCAGTATTTT. It translates to CASSYTGGPTDTQYF.

The CDR3 region has the DNA TGTGCCAGCTCATTAACAACTAAACAAGTCTTGTATGGCTACACCTTC. Amino acids: CASSLTTKQVLYGYTF. J is TRBJ1-2 and V is TRBV18; D gene uncertain. This CDR3 region has 16 residues. V lost 5 bases and J lost 5, with 21 bases in between. Germline V lookup: CDR1 KGHSH, CDR2 LQKENI.

The chain has TRBV19 and TRBJ1-5; no clear D gene. Germline CDR1 LNHDA, CDR2 SQIVND (reference sequence). CDR3 length: 17 residues. Trimming cost V 3 bases and J 1 base, with 16 bases left between them. The CDR3 sequence is CASSIGSRGVSNQPQHF. CDR3 nucleotides: TGTGCCAGTAGTATCGGATCGAGAGGAGTGAGCAATCAGCCCCAGCATTTT.

This clone was counted between two and nine times. This chain uses TRBV19 with TRBJ2-4; D may be TRBD2 (6 bases). The CDR3 loop spans 16 amino acids. Between the trimmed V and J ends, which lost 3 bases and 5 bases, there was a span of 17 bases. CDR1 is LNHDA and CDR2 is SQIVND in the germline V gene (reference sequence). DNA of the CDR3: TGTGCCAGTAGTATCGATAAAGGGAGGACGCAAAACATTCAGTACTTC. Residues: CASSIDKGRTQNIQYF.

V usage is TRBV3-1 (or the pseudogene TRBV3-2) and J usage is TRBJ2-2; a weak D match, TRBD2 (5 bases). Germline V lookup: CDR1 LGHDT, CDR2 YNNKEL (reference sequence). V was clipped by 1 base and J by 6 bases, with 18 bases between them. The CDR3 loop spans 17 amino acids. This chain's CDR3 is CASSQGSRGYGAGELFF. For the CDR3, the DNA is TGTGCCAGCAGCCAAGGGAGTCGGGGTTACGGGGCCGGGGAGCTGTTTTTT.

This clone came up once. The chain has TRBV7-2 and TRBJ2-1, with D possibly matching TRBD1 (5 bases). CDR1 and CDR2 (germline): SGHTA, FQGNSA. The CDR3 consists of 15 residues. V was pared by 2 bases and J by 4 bases, with 12 bases between. The DNA of the CDR3 is TGTGCCAGCAGCTTATCCCGGAGACAGTACAATGAGCAGTTCTTC. This sequence encodes CASSLSRRQYNEQFF. Looking up the rest from reference TRBV7-2 and TRBJ2-1 gives the full variable domain: GAGVSQSPSNKVTEKGKDVELRCDPISGHTALYWYRQSLGQGLEFLIYFQGNSAPDKSGLPSDRFSAERTGGSVSTLTIQRTQQEDSAVYLCASSLSRRQYNEQFFGPGTRLTVL.

Here the CDR3 reads CASSFRTDPLPGNTIYF. Written as DNA, the CDR3 is TGTGCCAGCAGTTTTAGGACAGATCCTCTCCCCGGAAACACCATATATTTT. The V and J genes are TRBV27 and TRBJ1-3; D might be TRBD1 (6 bases). Germline CDR1 is MNHEY and CDR2 is SMNVEV (reference sequence). CDR3 length: 17 residues. Trimming pared 3 bases from V and 4 bases from J, leaving 19 bases between.

The V and J genes are TRBV3-1 (or the pseudogene TRBV3-2) and TRBJ2-7; no definite D call. The CDR3 totals 12 residues. Trimming pared 0 bases from V and 5 bases from J, leaving 5 bases between. CDR1 is LGHDT, CDR2 YNNKEL, per germline (reference sequence). The CDR3 DNA is TGTGCCAGCAGCCAAGATCTTAACGAGCAGTACTTC. This sequence encodes CASSQDLNEQYF.

The CDR3 loop is CASSLGLGGGASDTQYF. The CDR3 region has the DNA TGTGCCAGCAGCTTGGGGTTAGGAGGGGGGGCTTCAGATACGCAGTATTTT. The chain recombines TRBV5-4 with TRBJ2-3, with D possibly being TRBD2 (7 bases). This CDR3 has 17 residues. Germline CDR1 and CDR2: SGHNT and YYREEE (reference sequence). V lost 0 bases and J 4 bases, leaving 18 bases between the germline ends.

The genes are TRBV6-2 or TRBV6-3 and TRBJ1-6, with D possibly matching TRBD1 (5 bases). The CDR3 consists of 15 residues. Germline assignment: CDR1 MNHEY and CDR2 SVGEGT. Trimming left V 0 bases short and J 10 bases short, with 13 bases between. The CDR3 sequence is CASSYSVGGRSPLHF. The CDR3 DNA sequence: TGTGCCAGCAGTTACTCGGTCGGGGGAAGGTCACCCCTCCACTTT.

This rearrangement joins TRBV5-8 to TRBJ1-3; 9 nucleotides match TRBD1. Trimming cost V 4 bases and J 7 bases; bases outside gene matches: 6. Germline V gene lookup returns CDR1 SGHTS and CDR2 YDEGEE. The CDR3 length is 14 residues. CDR3 nucleotide sequence: TGTGCCAGCAGCACTCGACAGGGGGGGAACACCATATATTTT. Encoded protein: CASSTRQGGNTIYF. Complete variable domain (other parts from reference TRBV5-8 and TRBJ1-3): EAGVTQSPTHLIKTRGQQATLRCSPISGHTSVYWYQQALGLGLQFLLWYDEGEERNRGNFPPRFSGRQFPNYSSELNVNALELEDSALYLCASSTRQGGNTIYFGEGSWLTVV.

The genes are TRBV28 and TRBJ1-2; 9 bases agree with TRBD1. CDR1 is MDHEN, CDR2 SYDVKM, per germline. This CDR3 spans 15 amino acids. The V segment lost 9 bases and the J segment 1 base; nucleotides outside the gene matches: 9. The CDR3 region is CASITGGASNYGYTF. CDR3 DNA sequence: TGTGCCAGTATCACAGGGGGCGCGAGTAACTATGGCTACACCTTC.

This clone was counted only a few times. The rearrangement links TRBV25-1 to TRBJ1-3, with D uncertain. The germline V gene encodes CDR1 MGHDK and CDR2 SYGVNS. This CDR3 contains 14 residues. Trimming left V 1 base short and J 2 bases short, with 6 bases between. Written as DNA, the CDR3 is TGTGCCAGCAGTGAATTTACTGCTGGAAACACCATATATTTT. It specifies CASSEFTAGNTIYF.

The chain is built from TRBV3-1 (or the pseudogene TRBV3-2) and TRBJ1-2, with 9 positions matching TRBD1. With 5 bases clipped from V and 8 bases from J, the junction kept 6 bases outside the gene matches. The CDR3 covers 13 residues. Germline-derived CDR1 and CDR2 are LGHDT and YNNKEL (reference sequence). CDR3 sequence (DNA): TGTGCCAGCAGCTTGGGACAGGGTCGGGGCTACACCTTC. Its translation is CASSLGQGRGYTF.

The V and J genes are TRBV6-5 and TRBJ2-2; TRBD1 aligns across 7 bases. Trimming cost V 8 bases and J 0 bases; bases outside gene matches: 3. The CDR3 is made up of 14 amino acids. CDR1 MNHEY and CDR2 SVGAGI come from the germline V gene. The CDR3 loop reads CASRQGSNTGELFF. CDR3 nucleotide sequence: TGTGCCAGCCGACAGGGCTCGAACACCGGGGAGCTGTTTTTT.

The CDR3 sequence is CASREGGETQYF. For the CDR3, the DNA is TGTGCCAGTAGGGAAGGGGGCGAGACCCAGTACTTC. V and J are TRBV19 and TRBJ2-5; 7 bases are shared with TRBD1. Germline assignment: CDR1 LNHDA and CDR2 SQIVND (reference sequence). The junction had 3 bases not matched to a gene; V was cut back by 6 bases and J by 5 bases. CDR3 length: 12 amino acids.

This rearrangement joins TRBV5-1 to TRBJ2-5; the match to TRBD2 covers 9 bases. Germline V CDR1 and CDR2: SGHRS, YFSETQ. This CDR3 contains 17 residues. V dropped 0 bases and J dropped 4; count of bases not matched to a gene: 10. CDR3 residues: CASSLGLAGTGGETQYF. The CDR3, as DNA: TGCGCCAGCAGCTTGGGGCTAGCGGGGACGGGAGGAGAGACCCAGTACTTC. Drawing the rest from reference TRBV5-1 and TRBJ2-5, the complete variable domain is KAGVTQTPRYLIKTRGQQVTLSCSPISGHRSVSWYQQTPGQGLQFLFEYFSETQRNKGNFPGRFSGRQFSNSRSEMNVSTLELGDSALYLCASSLGLAGTGGETQYFGPGTRLLVL.